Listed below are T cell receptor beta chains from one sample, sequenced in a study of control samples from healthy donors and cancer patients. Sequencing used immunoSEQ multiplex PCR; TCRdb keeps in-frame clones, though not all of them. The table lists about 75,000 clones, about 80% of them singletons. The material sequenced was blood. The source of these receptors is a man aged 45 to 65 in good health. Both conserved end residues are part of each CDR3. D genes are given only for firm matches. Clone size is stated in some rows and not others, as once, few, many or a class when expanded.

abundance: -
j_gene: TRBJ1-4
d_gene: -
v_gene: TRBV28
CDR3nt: TGTGCCAGCAACCCAGGGGCGCGGGGTGAAAAACTGTTTTTT
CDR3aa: CASNPGARGEKLFF

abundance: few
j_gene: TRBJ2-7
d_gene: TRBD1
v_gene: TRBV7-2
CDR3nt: TGTGCCAGCAGCCCCGGGACAGGGGTCCCTCTCGAGCAGTACTTC
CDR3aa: CASSPGTGVPLEQYF

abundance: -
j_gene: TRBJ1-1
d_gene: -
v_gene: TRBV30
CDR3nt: TGTGCCTGGAGTGATCCAGGCATGAACACTGAAGCTTTCTTT
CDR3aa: CAWSDPGMNTEAFF

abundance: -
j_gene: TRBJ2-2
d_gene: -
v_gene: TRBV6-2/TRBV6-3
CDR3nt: TGTGCCAGCAGTTACTCGAGGGGGAACACCGGGGAGCTGTTTTTT
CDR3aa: CASSYSRGNTGELFF

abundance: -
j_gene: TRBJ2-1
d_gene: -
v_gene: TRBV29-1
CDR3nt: TGCAGCGTTGACTACCCGGCCCGGAATGAGCAGTTCTTC
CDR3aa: CSVDYPARNEQFF

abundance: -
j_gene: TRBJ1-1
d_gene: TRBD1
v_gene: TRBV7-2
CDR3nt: TGTGCCAGCAGCTTGGGACAGTTGAACACTGAAGCTTTCTTT
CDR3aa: CASSLGQLNTEAFF

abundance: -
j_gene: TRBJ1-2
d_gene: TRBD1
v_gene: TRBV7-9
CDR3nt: TGTGCCAGCAGCTTAGGCGGGACAGGGGGCCCCCCGGGGGGCTACACCTTC
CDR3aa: CASSLGGTGGPPGGYTF

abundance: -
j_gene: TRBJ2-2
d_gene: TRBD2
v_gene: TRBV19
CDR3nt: TGTGCCAGTAGTCCCCGTCGGCGGGAGGGCAGCGGGGAGCTGTTTTTT
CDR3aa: CASSPRRREGSGELFF

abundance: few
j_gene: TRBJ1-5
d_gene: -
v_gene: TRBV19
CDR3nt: TGTGCCAGTAGTAGGCTCGGGAGCAATCAGCCCCAGCATTTT
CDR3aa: CASSRLGSNQPQHF

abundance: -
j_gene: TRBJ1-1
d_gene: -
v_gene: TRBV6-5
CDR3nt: TGTGCCAGCAGTTACCCAACAGGGACTGAAGCTTTCTTT
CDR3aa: CASSYPTGTEAFF

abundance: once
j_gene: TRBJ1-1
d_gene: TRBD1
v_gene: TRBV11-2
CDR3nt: TGTGCCAGCAGCGCCCACAGGGGGAACACTGAAGCTTTCTTT
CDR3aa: CASSAHRGNTEAFF

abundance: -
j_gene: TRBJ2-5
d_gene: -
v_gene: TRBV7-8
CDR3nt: TGTGCCAGCAACTATCATTCTCCGGGCTCCCAAGAGACCCAGTACTTC
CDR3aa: CASNYHSPGSQETQYF

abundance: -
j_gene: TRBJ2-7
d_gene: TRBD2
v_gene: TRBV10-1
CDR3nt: TGCGCCAGCAGTGAGCCGGGACTAGCGGGTCGATACGAGCAGTACTTC
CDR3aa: CASSEPGLAGRYEQYF

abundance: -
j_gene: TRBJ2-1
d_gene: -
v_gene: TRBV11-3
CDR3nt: TGTGCCAGCAGCGCGACGCAGGGTTTCAGTCAGTTCTTC
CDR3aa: CASSATQGFSQFF

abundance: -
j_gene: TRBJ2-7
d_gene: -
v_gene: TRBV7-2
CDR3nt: TGTGCCAGCAGCTCGTCCGGGCCGAGCTACGAGCAGTACTTC
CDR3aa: CASSSSGPSYEQYF

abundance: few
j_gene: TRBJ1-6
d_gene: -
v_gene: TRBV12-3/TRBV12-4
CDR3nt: TGTGCCAGCAGCAAGACCGTTTTGACCCTCCACTTT
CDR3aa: CASSKTVLTLHF

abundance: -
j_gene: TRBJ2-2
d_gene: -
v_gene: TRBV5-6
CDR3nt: TGTGCCAGCAGCACTCTGGAAGATGCGAACACCGGGGAGCTGTTTTTT
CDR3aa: CASSTLEDANTGELFF

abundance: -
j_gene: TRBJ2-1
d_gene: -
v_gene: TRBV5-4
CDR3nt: TGTGCCAGCAGCCCCCGGCGGGACAACTACAATGAGCAGTTCTTC
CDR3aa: CASSPRRDNYNEQFF

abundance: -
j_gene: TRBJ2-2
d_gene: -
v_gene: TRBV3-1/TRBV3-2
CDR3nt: TGTGCCAGCAGCCAAGTATCCCTAGTAGGGGAGCTGTTTTTT
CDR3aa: CASSQVSLVGELFF

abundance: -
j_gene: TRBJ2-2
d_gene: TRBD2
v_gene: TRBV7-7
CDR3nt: TGTGCCAGCAGCTTAGATACTAGCGGGAACAGCGGGGAGCTGTTTTTT
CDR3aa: CASSLDTSGNSGELFF

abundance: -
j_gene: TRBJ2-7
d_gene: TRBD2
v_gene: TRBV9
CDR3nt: TGTGCCAGCAGCGCGGGACTAGCGCTCTACGAGCAGTACTTC
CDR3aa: CASSAGLALYEQYF

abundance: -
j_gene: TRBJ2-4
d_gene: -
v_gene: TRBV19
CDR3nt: TGTGCCACGACACCCACCGAAGCCAAAAACATTCAGTACTTC
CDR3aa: CATTPTEAKNIQYF